This TCR beta chain stems from a study of human versus mouse CDR3 diversity and MHC coevolution. About the research overall: Reported immunoSEQ sensitivity was one in 200,000 T cells, with reduced amplification bias.

The V and J ends lost 7 bases and 7 bases, in that order; junction bases with no gene match: 13. The CDR3 covers 14 residues. CDR1 is SGHRS and CDR2 is YFSETQ in the germline V gene. Sorting isolated naive CD4 T cells lacking CD45RO and expressing CD62L. The repertoire was sequenced with immunoSEQ multiplex PCR; TCRdb's copy has only in-frame clones and lacks some. Counted here are roughly 86,000 clones, around 95% occurring once; the ten biggest clones make up 1.3% to 1.5%. Sequenced material: naive CD4+ T cells from blood. Subset denoted: CD45RO-negative CD62L-positive naive CD4 T cells. The V and J genes are TRBV5-1 and TRBJ2-7; 8 nucleotides align to TRBD1. This clonotype originated in a person aged 30 to 69 in good health. The DNA of the CDR3 is TGCGCCAGCTTCTTCGGGCAGGGGGCGAAGGAGCAGTACTTC. This codes for CASFFGQGAKEQYF.